This TCR beta chain was recorded in a study of blood T cell repertoires in COVID-19. Overall study context: PBMCs, B-cell-depleted T cells, or T cells were the source of the cDNA or gDNA that made up the material.

Symptom resolution, clearance, or two negative PCRs marked donors in Cohort 3 as recovered. In the original analysis: From reference gene primer amplification, estimates of nucleated cell counts were derived. Libraries were prepared by immunoSEQ multiplex PCR; TCRdb keeps only in-frame clonotypes and omits some of them. Clone size and V and J calls were adopted from that table, with D and trimming inferred from the DNA. The sample gives about 200,000 clones, 70% to 90% of which show up once; 6.5% to 9.5% is in the top ten. Trimming shortened V by 7 bases and J by 0 bases, and 13 bases separated the two germline ends. The CDR3 length is 15 residues. CDR1 and CDR2 from the germline V gene are SNHLY and FYNNEI.

The material sequenced was PBMCs or T cells enriched from blood (not recorded which). The clonotype originates from a woman younger than 35 who had recovered from COVID-19. The genes are TRBV2 and TRBJ2-1; D remains ambiguous. CDR3 region: CASIVSRSSYNEQFF. CDR3 nucleotide sequence: TGTGCCAGCATCGTCTCCCGGAGCTCCTACAATGAGCAGTTCTTC.